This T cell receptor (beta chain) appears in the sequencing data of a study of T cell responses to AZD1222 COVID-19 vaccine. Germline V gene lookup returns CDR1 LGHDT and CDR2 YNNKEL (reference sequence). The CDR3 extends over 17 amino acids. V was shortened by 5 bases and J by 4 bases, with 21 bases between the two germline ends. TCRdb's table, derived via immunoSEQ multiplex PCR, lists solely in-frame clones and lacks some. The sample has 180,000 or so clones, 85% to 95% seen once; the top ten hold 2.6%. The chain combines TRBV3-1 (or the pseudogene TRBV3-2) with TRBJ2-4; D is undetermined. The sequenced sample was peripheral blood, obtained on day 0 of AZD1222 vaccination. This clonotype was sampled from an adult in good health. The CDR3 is CASSTQSPICKKNIQYF. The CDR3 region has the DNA TGTGCCAGCAGCACGCAGAGTCCCATTTGCAAAAAAAACATTCAGTACTTC.